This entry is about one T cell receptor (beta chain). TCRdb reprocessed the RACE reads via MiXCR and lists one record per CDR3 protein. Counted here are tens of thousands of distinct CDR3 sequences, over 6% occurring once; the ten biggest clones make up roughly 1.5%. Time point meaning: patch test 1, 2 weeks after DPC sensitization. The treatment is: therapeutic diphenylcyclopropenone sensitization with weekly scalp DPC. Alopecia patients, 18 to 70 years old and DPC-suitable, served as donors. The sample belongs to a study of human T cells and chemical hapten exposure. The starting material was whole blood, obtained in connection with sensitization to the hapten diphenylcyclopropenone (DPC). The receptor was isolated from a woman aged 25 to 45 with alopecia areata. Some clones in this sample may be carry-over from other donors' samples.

In nucleotides, the CDR3 is TGTGCCAGCAGTTACTCGAGTAGGGTTGATCGTAACTATGGCTACACCTTC. Residues: CASSYSSRVDRNYGYTF. V usage is TRBV6-5 and J usage is TRBJ1-2; D is unresolved. Germline V gives CDR1 MNHEY, CDR2 SVGAGI. Trimming removed 0 bases from V and 1 base from J, with 15 bases in between. The CDR3 loop spans 17 amino acids.